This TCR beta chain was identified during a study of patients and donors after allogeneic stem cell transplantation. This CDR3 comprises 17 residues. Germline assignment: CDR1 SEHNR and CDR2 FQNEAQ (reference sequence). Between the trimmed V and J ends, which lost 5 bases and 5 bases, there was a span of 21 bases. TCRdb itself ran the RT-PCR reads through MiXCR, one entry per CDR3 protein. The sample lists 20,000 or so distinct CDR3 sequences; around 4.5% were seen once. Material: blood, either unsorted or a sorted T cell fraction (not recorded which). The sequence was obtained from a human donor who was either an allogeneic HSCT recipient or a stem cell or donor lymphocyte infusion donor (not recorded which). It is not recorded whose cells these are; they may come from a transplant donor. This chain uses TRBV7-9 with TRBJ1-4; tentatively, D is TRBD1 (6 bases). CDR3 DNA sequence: TGTGCCAGCAGCCCCGGGTGGGGAGCAGGGGTCAATGAAAAACTGTTTTTT. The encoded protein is CASSPGWGAGVNEKLFF.